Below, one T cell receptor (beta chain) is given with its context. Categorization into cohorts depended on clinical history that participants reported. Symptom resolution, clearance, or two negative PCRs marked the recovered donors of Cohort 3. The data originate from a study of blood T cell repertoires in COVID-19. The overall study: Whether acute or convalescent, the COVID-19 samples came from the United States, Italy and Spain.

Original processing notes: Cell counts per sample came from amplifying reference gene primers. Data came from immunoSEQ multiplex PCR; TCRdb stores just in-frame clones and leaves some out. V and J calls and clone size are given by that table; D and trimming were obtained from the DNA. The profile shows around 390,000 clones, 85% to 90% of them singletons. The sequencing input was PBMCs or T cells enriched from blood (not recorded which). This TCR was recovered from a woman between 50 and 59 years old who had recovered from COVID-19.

The CDR3 region is CAWSLGGGNSPLHF. The CDR3 coding sequence is TGTGCCTGGAGTCTGGGGGGGGGTAATTCACCCCTCCACTTT. V is TRBV30 and J is TRBJ1-6; tentative D call: TRBD1 (5 bases). The CDR3 has 14 residues. V was shortened by 2 bases and J by 6 bases, with 11 bases between the two germline ends. CDR1 and CDR2 (germline): GTSNPN, SVGIG (reference sequence).